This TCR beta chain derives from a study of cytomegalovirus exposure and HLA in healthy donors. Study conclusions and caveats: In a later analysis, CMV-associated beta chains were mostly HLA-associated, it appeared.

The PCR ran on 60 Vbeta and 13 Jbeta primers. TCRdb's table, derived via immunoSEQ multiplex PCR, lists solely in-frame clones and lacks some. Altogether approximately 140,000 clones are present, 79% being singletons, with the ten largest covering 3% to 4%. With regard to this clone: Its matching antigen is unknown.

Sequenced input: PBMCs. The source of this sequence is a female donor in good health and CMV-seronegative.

The CDR3 loop reads CASSLAGRNEQYF. As DNA, the CDR3 is TGTGCCAGCAGCCTGGCGGGGCGCAACGAGCAGTACTTC. The chain carries TRBV28 and TRBJ2-7, with D possibly being TRBD2 (6 bases). The V and J ends lost 6 bases and 5 bases respectively, with 14 bases between them. Per the germline V gene, CDR1 is MDHEN and CDR2 is SYDVKM. The CDR3 is made up of 13 amino acids.